This T cell receptor (beta chain) was sequenced during a study of OX40 agonist ivuxolimab in advanced cancers. General notes on the study: Ivuxolimab was an agonistic, fully human IgG2 monoclonal antibody directed against OX40 (CD134), a costimulatory receptor. Intravenous ivuxolimab was administered to patients every 2 weeks at six dose levels: 0.01, 0.1, 0.3, 1.5, 3 and 10 mg/kg. Among the roughly 54 dose-escalation patients, about 20 had hepatocellular carcinoma, 15 or so melanoma, 9 renal cell carcinoma and 9 head and neck cancer. In the dose-escalation cohort, 82.7% of patients were male, and the mean age was roughly 60 years, with a range of about 23 to 90. Patients were allowed to have had prior anti-PD-1, anti-PD-L1 or anti-CTLA-4 therapy, and around 40% of the dose-escalation patients had previously received checkpoint inhibitors. Partial responses occurred in three dose-escalation patients: two with cutaneous melanoma and one with hepatocellular carcinoma. Peripheral TCRbeta sequencing aimed to test whether ivuxolimab altered TCR sequence diversity and caused clonal T-cell expansion. The paper describes the monotherapy dose-escalation part (N ≈ 50 patients) of the phase I trial of ivuxolimab.

The CDR3 runs 15 residues from the cysteine to the phenylalanine. Only CDR3 DNA remains: 45 bases, in frame from the first base. V is trimmed back by 3 bases and J by 4 bases, and the junction contains 3 bases that no gene match accounts for. Looking up the germline V gene yields CDR1 KGHSH and CDR2 LQKENI. Beyond this particular receptor, the publication reports: In the 0.1-3.0 mg/kg groups, partial responders were among the patients with the lowest normalized peripheral clonal expansion, particularly in CD8+ T cells. At doses of 0.1 to 3.0 mg/kg, clonal expansion of both CD4+ and CD8+ T cells in blood was seen between baseline and week 6. Low levels of normalized T-cell clonal expansion were also seen in some patients who did not respond. The antigen specificity of the peripheral T cells that underwent clonal expansion was not determined. After ivuxolimab, more expanded clones were found on average in CD8+ T cells than in CD4+ T cells.

As to this clone: Its antigen remains unidentified. No base quality information exists; no much larger clone differs at one position.

Genomic DNA was extracted from sorted cells for sequencing of the TCRbeta CDR3 region. TCRbeta CDR3 regions were sequenced using the immunoSEQ Assay. Drawn from immuneACCESS, this table holds only the in-frame rearrangements with V and J called that TCRdb kept. Clones are partly lost; checked studies trace under half to an unresolved V gene and leave the rest unexplained. Across this sample there are 50,000 to 70,000 clones, with roughly 81% seen only once. The ten largest make up about 3% of the sample. The trial excluded patients who had a history of autoimmune disease or who were on systemic immunosuppression. Peripheral blood for TCR sequencing was collected from all dose cohorts at baseline, on cycle 4 day 1, and on cycle 7 day 1. Samples came from an open-label, multicenter, first-in-human phase I dose-escalation trial of ivuxolimab. Adults with locally advanced or metastatic melanoma, renal cell carcinoma, hepatocellular carcinoma or head and neck squamous cell carcinoma were enrolled in the trial. Before TCR sequencing, CD4+ T cells and CD8+ T cells from peripheral blood were sorted into separate populations.

The receptor chain draws on TRBV18 and TRBJ2-5, and TRBD2 matches 12 of the central bases. The sample was CD4+ or CD8+ T cells sorted from blood, taken in a trial of the OX40 agonist ivuxolimab. This receptor was obtained from an adult with an advanced solid tumor such as melanoma, head and neck, liver or kidney cancer. The nucleotide sequence is TGTGCCAGCTCACCCCCGGGACTAGCGGGAGAGACCCAGTACTTC. Translated, this gives CASSPPGLAGETQYF.